This T cell receptor (beta chain) was profiled in a study of cytotoxic CD8 clonotypes in ibrutinib-treated CLL. Study summary: After median approximately 6 years, roughly 14 stayed in remission, about 12 progressed; responses around 24 partial, 2 complete.

Deep sequencing aimed at 1 in 200,000 to 1 in 1 million T cells' resolution. Data came from immunoSEQ multiplex PCR; TCRdb stores just in-frame clones and leaves some out. The sample holds 20,000 to 25,000 clones, about three quarters seen once. Germline CDR1 and CDR2: SGHNT and YYREEE (reference sequence). V lost 5 bases and J lost 10, with 16 bases in between. The CDR3 length is 14 residues. The chain links TRBV5-4 to TRBJ1-6; possibly TRBD1 for D (6 bases). The material sequenced was PBMCs, taken before ibrutinib treatment. The sequence was obtained from a human donor with chronic lymphocytic leukemia. This chain's CDR3 is CASREEGGGSPLHF. The DNA of the CDR3 is TGTGCCAGCAGAGAAGAGGGGGGCGGATCACCCCTCCACTTT. The variable domain in full, with the rest retrieved from reference TRBV5-4 and TRBJ1-6, is ETGVTQSPTHLIKTRGQQVTLRCSSQSGHNTVSWYQQALGQGPQFIFQYYREEENGRGNFPPRFSGLQFPNYSSELNVNALELDDSALYLCASREEGGGSPLHFGNGTRLTVT.